What follows is one TCR beta chain and its context. This specimen comes from a study of Ad26.COV2.S vaccination and SARS-CoV-2 variants. The table came from immunoSEQ multiplex PCR; TCRdb's copy has only in-frame clones and leaves some out. This table holds about 180,000 clones, 87% found once. Germline CDR1 reads LNHDA; CDR2 reads SQIVND (reference sequence). The V and J ends lost 3 bases and 5 bases, in that order; junction bases with no gene match: 7. The CDR3 is 16 residues long. Source: peripheral blood, taken after recovery from COVID-19. The chain has TRBV19 and TRBJ2-2, with 9 bases lining up with TRBD2. The source is a human donor who had recovered from COVID-19. In DNA form, the CDR3 reads TGTGCCAGTAGTATTCTAGGACTAGCGATGACCGGGGAGCTGTTTTTT. This translates into CASSILGLAMTGELFF.